Listed below are T cell receptor beta chains from one sample, sequenced in a study of blood T cell repertoires in COVID-19. Produced via immunoSEQ multiplex PCR; TCRdb's table is partial and in-frame only. The data hold 210,000 or so clones, with 80% observed a single time. The sample consisted of PBMCs or T cells enriched from blood (not recorded which). The receptor set was obtained from a man aged 25-45 years with acute COVID-19. Each CDR3 is given with its conserved first and last residue. A D gene is named only where the DNA matches it firmly. Some rows mark clone size as missing; the rest say once, few, many or name a class of expanded clone.

d_call: NA; clone_size: NA; j_call: TRBJ1-5; v_call: TRBV2; cdr3_aa: CASGQTGMSNQPQHF; cdr3_nt: TGTGCCAGCGGGCAAACAGGGATGAGCAATCAGCCCCAGCATTTT
d_call: TRBD2; clone_size: NA; j_call: TRBJ2-3; v_call: TRBV13; cdr3_aa: CASSLGLLAGTTDTQYF; cdr3_nt: TGTGCCAGCAGCTTAGGGCTACTAGCGGGCACAACAGATACGCAGTATTTT
d_call: TRBD1; clone_size: NA; j_call: TRBJ1-2; v_call: TRBV6-5; cdr3_aa: CASSSRGRSGGYTF; cdr3_nt: TGTGCCAGCAGTTCCAGGGGGAGGAGTGGAGGCTACACCTTC
d_call: NA; clone_size: NA; j_call: TRBJ1-1; v_call: TRBV11-3; cdr3_aa: CASSLGPGTEAFF; cdr3_nt: TGTGCCAGCAGCTTAGGCCCGGGGACTGAAGCTTTCTTT
d_call: NA; clone_size: NA; j_call: TRBJ1-3; v_call: TRBV10-2; cdr3_aa: CASSDGQISGNTIYF; cdr3_nt: TGCGCCAGCAGTGATGGGCAGATCTCTGGAAACACCATATATTTT
d_call: NA; clone_size: NA; j_call: TRBJ1-4; v_call: TRBV12-3/TRBV12-4; cdr3_aa: CASTPTGSRELFF; cdr3_nt: TGTGCCAGCACCCCGACAGGCAGTAGGGAACTGTTTTTT
d_call: TRBD2; clone_size: NA; j_call: TRBJ2-7; v_call: TRBV7-6; cdr3_aa: CASSLGVSGTSGGYEQYF; cdr3_nt: TGTGCCAGCAGCTTAGGGGTGAGCGGGACTAGCGGGGGCTACGAGCAGTACTTC
d_call: NA; clone_size: NA; j_call: TRBJ2-1; v_call: TRBV7-3; cdr3_aa: CASSLTGLTYYNEQFF; cdr3_nt: TGTGCCAGCAGCTTAACGGGGCTAACCTACTACAATGAGCAGTTCTTC
d_call: NA; clone_size: once; j_call: TRBJ1-5; v_call: TRBV19; cdr3_aa: CASSSRPWTALGNQPQHF; cdr3_nt: TGTGCCAGTAGTTCCCGCCCCTGGACAGCGCTCGGAAATCAGCCCCAGCATTTT
d_call: NA; clone_size: once; j_call: TRBJ1-2; v_call: TRBV5-1; cdr3_aa: CASSLDASTNYGYTF; cdr3_nt: TGCGCCAGCAGCTTGGACGCTAGTACTAACTATGGCTACACCTTC
d_call: NA; clone_size: NA; j_call: TRBJ2-3; v_call: TRBV12-3/TRBV12-4; cdr3_aa: CASGRSTDTQYF; cdr3_nt: TGTGCCAGCGGGCGTAGCACAGATACGCAGTATTTT
d_call: NA; clone_size: NA; j_call: TRBJ1-1; v_call: TRBV4-1; cdr3_aa: CASSPGQQTNTEAFF; cdr3_nt: TGCGCCAGCAGCCCCGGACAGCAGACGAACACTGAAGCTTTCTTT
d_call: NA; clone_size: NA; j_call: TRBJ1-5; v_call: TRBV2; cdr3_aa: CASSETSGGNQPQHF; cdr3_nt: TGTGCCAGCAGTGAAACGAGCGGAGGCAATCAGCCCCAGCATTTT
d_call: TRBD1; clone_size: NA; j_call: TRBJ1-2; v_call: TRBV6-4; cdr3_aa: CASRPGQERNYGYTF; cdr3_nt: TGTGCCAGCAGGCCTGGACAGGAACGAAACTATGGCTACACCTTC
d_call: TRBD1; clone_size: NA; j_call: TRBJ2-7; v_call: TRBV11-1; cdr3_aa: CASSLDGQGAREQYF; cdr3_nt: TGTGCCAGCAGCTTAGACGGACAGGGGGCGCGCGAGCAGTACTTC